This entry features one TCR beta chain sequence. Its antigen is still unknown. The record has no base qualities; no much larger clone is one base away. CDR1 SGHTA and CDR2 FQGNSA were looked up in the germline V gene. The CDR3 holds 15 amino acids from the cysteine to the phenylalanine. The read is trimmed to its CDR3 DNA, 45 bases read in frame from base 1. This entry belongs to a study of blood T cells in healthy people across ages (dated by TCRdb to about 2015). Notes on the research overall: Template switching captured roughly one uniquely barcoded TCR beta cDNA molecule per two T cells in model experiments. The donors were divided into four age groups: young (average around 16 years), middle-aged (approximately 41), aged (roughly 60) and long-lived (roughly 82). For two donors (one aged 18 to 30 and one aged 80 or older), the study analyzed two additional independent replicas of 1 million unique cDNA reads from the same blood draw. Donors of different ages were randomly distributed across sequencing lanes to avoid experimental bias. The study measured age-related changes in TCR beta repertoire diversity using deep sequencing normalized with unique cDNA molecular identifiers. General study outcomes and caveats: Estimates of total diversity based on one million sequenced T cells were considered lower bounds and underestimates. Observed TCR beta diversity per million T cells fell roughly linearly with age, and a significant reduction was already apparent by age about 36. Since profiling was done on bulk unsorted PBMCs, naive and antigen-experienced compartments could not be conclusively compared. Compared with the aged group, the long-lived group had more naive CD4+ T cells, fewer expanded clones and increased TCR diversity, suggesting age selection. There was a strong correlation between observed TCR beta diversity and the percentage of naive T cells measured by flow cytometry. Because the CMV infection status of the donors was unknown, age-related changes in expanded clonotypes may potentially have been confounded.

Libraries were made using 5' RACE. Sequencing took place on an Illumina HiSeq 2500. A second PCR of about 6 to 11 cycles was performed with a sample-barcoded 5' primer and a J-beta primer mix. Each TCR beta cDNA molecule received a unique molecular identifier from a template-switch 5' adaptor carrying 12 random nucleotides. Each sample yielded at least 3 million CDR3-containing paired-end reads. First-strand cDNA synthesis was performed from all RNA using the Mint cDNA synthesis kit, with priming by a TRBC-specific oligonucleotide. After uracil-DNA glycosylase treatment, a first 18-cycle PCR used universal primers M1SS and BC2_uni_R on all cDNA. On the study's bioinformatics: For normalization, 1 million high-quality reads were randomly selected from each sample, with every read carrying a distinct molecular identifier. Reads sharing molecular identifiers were discarded rather than binned into consensus sequences. MiTCR, run with a Q25 quality threshold and the strictest error-elimination algorithm, handled CDR3 identification, clonotype clustering and error correction. A nonparametric unseen species model with Euler transformation was used to estimate a lower bound on total TCR beta diversity. The raw public data were reprocessed by TCRdb itself: fastp quality trimming at Q25, MiXCR clonotype calling, in-frame beta chains only. Entries that share a CDR3 protein sequence are merged under the most common genes and DNA. In this record, the V and J calls reflect TCRdb's handling and not the investigators' own analysis. The sample table records approximately 600,000 distinct CDR3 sequences; approximately 50% of these occur just once. The top ten hold roughly 34% of the sample.

The donors were some 39 Caucasian individuals from Russia, aged about 6 to 100 years, who were systemically healthy. Each donor gave 9 to 10 milliliters of peripheral blood, collected into EDTA-treated Vacutainer tubes. Ficoll-Paque density-gradient centrifugation was used to isolate PBMCs, with at least 7 million per sample. Total RNA was extracted from PBMCs with Trizol reagent, with at least 5.5 micrograms obtained per sample. For every donor, an aliquot of PBMCs went through flow cytometry to measure the percentages of naive CD45RAhigh/CD27high T cells. Rearrangement joined TRBV7-2 to TRBJ2-4; the D gene remains uncertain. The J call is uncertain, as TRBJ2-7 better fits the DNA end. The clonotype comes from a man aged 55 to 70 in good health. The sample taken for sequencing was blood. The bases are TGTGCCAGCAGCTTTTCGAGAAAAAGTGGGTACGAGCAGTACTTC. Protein translation: CASSFSRKSGYEQYF.